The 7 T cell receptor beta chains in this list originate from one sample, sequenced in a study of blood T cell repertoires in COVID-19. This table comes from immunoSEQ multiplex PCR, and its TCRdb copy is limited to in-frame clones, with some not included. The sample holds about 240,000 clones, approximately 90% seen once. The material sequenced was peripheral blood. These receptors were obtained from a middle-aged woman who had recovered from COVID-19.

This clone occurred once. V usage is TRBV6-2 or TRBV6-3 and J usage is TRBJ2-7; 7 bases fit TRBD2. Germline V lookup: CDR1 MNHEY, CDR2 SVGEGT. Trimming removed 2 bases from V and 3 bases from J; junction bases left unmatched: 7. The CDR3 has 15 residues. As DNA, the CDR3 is TGTGCCAGCAGTTACGTCGCTAGCGGTTACTACGAGCAGTACTTC. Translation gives CASSYVASGYYEQYF.

The CDR3 bases are TGTGCCAGCAGCTTAGCCGGGACTAGCGCTCAACCCTCCTACAATGAGCAGTTCTTC. This gives the protein CASSLAGTSAQPSYNEQFF. The V and J genes are TRBV11-3 and TRBJ2-1; 10 bases line up with TRBD2. CDR1 and CDR2 (germline): SGHNT, YENEEA. The CDR3 sequence is 19 residues long. V was pared by 1 base and J by 0 bases, with 9 bases of the junction left unmatched. Supplemented by reference TRBV11-3 and TRBJ2-1, the full variable domain reads EAGVVQSPRYKIIEKKQPVAFWCNPISGHNTLYWYLQNLGQGPELLIRYENEEAVDDSQLPKDRFSAERLKGVDSTLKIQPAELGDSAVYLCASSLAGTSAQPSYNEQFFGPGTRLTVL.

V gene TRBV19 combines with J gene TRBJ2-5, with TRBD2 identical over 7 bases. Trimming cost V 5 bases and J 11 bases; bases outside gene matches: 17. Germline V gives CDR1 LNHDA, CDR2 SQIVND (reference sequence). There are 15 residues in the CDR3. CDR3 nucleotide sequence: TGTGCCAGTAGTGACCGGGACTACCAAACCCTGGGGCAGTACTTC. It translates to CASSDRDYQTLGQYF.

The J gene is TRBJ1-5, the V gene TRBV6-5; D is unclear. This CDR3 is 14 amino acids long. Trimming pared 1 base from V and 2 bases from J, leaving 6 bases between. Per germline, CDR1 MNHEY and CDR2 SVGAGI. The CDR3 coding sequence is TGTGCCAGCAGTTACTTGGGCGGCAATCAGCCCCAGCATTTT. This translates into CASSYLGGNQPQHF.

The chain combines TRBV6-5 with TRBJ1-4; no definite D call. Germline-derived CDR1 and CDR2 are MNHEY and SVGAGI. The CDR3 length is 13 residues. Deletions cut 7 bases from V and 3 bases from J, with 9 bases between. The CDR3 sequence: CASTGAANEKLFF. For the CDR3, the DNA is TGTGCCAGCACAGGCGCCGCTAATGAAAAACTGTTTTTT.

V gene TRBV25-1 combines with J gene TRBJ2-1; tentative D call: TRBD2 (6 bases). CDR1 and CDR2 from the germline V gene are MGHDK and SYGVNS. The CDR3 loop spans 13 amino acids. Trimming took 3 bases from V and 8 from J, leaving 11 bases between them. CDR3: CASSEVGGHEQFF. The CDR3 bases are TGTGCCAGCAGTGAGGTGGGAGGCCATGAGCAGTTCTTC.

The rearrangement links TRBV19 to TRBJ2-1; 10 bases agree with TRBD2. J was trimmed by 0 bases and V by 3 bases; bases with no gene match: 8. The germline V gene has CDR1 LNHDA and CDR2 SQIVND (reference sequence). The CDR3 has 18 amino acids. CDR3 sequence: CASSIPASGSISYNEQFF. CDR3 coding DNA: TGTGCCAGTAGTATCCCGGCTAGCGGGAGTATCTCCTACAATGAGCAGTTCTTC.